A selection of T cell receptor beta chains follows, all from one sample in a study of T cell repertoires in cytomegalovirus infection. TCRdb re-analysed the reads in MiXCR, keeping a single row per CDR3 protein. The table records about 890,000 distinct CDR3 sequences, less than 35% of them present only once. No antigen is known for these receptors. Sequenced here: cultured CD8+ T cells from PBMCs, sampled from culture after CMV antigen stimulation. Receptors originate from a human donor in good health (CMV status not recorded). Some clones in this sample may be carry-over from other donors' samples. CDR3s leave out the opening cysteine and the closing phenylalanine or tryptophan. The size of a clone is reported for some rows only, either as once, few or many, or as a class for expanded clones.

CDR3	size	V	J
ASRLNNRVADTQY	many	TRBV7-8	TRBJ2-3
ASSLGSGVNQPQH	.	TRBV6-5	TRBJ1-5
ASRGLSGEIGYT	.	TRBV12-3/TRBV12-4	TRBJ1-2
ASSSGLIAYEQY	.	TRBV7-9	TRBJ2-7
ASSWLGSGDTQY	.	TRBV7-8	TRBJ2-3
ASSQEGIDNQPQH	few	TRBV4-1	TRBJ1-5
ATSPDRDLNNEQF	.	TRBV15	TRBJ2-1
ASSLGSMSSYNEQF	few	TRBV7-2	TRBJ2-1
ASSPSGGDTSYEQY	.	TRBV27	TRBJ2-7
ASSEGRENIQY	once	TRBV2	TRBJ2-4
ASSYSLGGGTEAF	.	TRBV6-5	TRBJ1-1
ASSSGLENTEAF	few	TRBV7-6	TRBJ1-1
ASSPSGLAGGGTQY	few	TRBV7-9	TRBJ2-5
ASSLSGRTSYEQY	few	TRBV7-9	TRBJ2-7
ASSFGGGMWGYT	few	TRBV27	TRBJ1-2
ASSQDYGTGQPQH	.	TRBV4-3	TRBJ1-5
ASSEGRRQPQH	.	TRBV27	TRBJ1-5
ASSFTPPNPDTQY	many	TRBV12-3/TRBV12-4	TRBJ2-3
ATSDYTTMDTQY	few	TRBV24-1	TRBJ2-3
ASSLAIRNSGNTIY	many	TRBV7-9	TRBJ1-3
ATKQGPSDTQY	.	TRBV15	TRBJ2-3
ASSPLGGDSYEQY	.	TRBV7-6	TRBJ2-7
ASSQGRTRAYGYT	few	TRBV14	TRBJ1-2
ASAWDISGTGELF	few	TRBV12-5	TRBJ2-2
ASSQGRDGEPQH	.	TRBV14	TRBJ1-5
ASDRPNTALH	.	TRBV7-9	TRBJ1-6
AVEWGNEQF	.	TRBV10-3	TRBJ2-1
ASSSRTGDSGELF	few	TRBV7-9	TRBJ2-2
SARARSYEQY	.	TRBV20-1	TRBJ2-7
ASSQGTDYNSPLH	.	TRBV4-1	TRBJ1-6
ASSESGGVQGAYEQY	.	TRBV10-2	TRBJ2-7
SARDRGAGNGYT	few	TRBV20-1	TRBJ1-2
ASSSRSSNEKLF	many	TRBV7-2	TRBJ1-4
ASSPDRRSYGYT	many	TRBV7-6	TRBJ1-2
ASSERFNQPQH	.	TRBV9	TRBJ1-5
ASSLGNGGHNEQF	few	TRBV27	TRBJ2-1
ASGLSLADKRGGYT	.	TRBV12-5	TRBJ1-2
ASSSVPGGAEAF	.	TRBV28	TRBJ1-1
ASSRRDYYNEQF	.	TRBV7-6	TRBJ2-1
ASSRDRAVYEQY	.	TRBV5-5	TRBJ2-7
ASSLAGGTNTEAF	few	TRBV5-4	TRBJ1-1
ASSDDPGQSYEQY	few	TRBV6-1	TRBJ2-7
ATQIWGAQGYT	.	TRBV10-3	TRBJ1-2
ASSEWTLAGGSPNEQF	.	TRBV6-1	TRBJ2-1
SAARTDSYEQY	.	TRBV20-1	TRBJ2-7
ASSPPREYQETQY	few	TRBV7-2	TRBJ2-5
ATSDPRTAGTTNEQF	.	TRBV24-1	TRBJ2-1
ASSSGGRVTDTQY	.	TRBV7-3	TRBJ2-3
AISESGDYGYT	few	TRBV10-3	TRBJ1-2
TAVSKNIQY	few	TRBV29-1	TRBJ2-4
ASSLRLQGNEQF	few	TRBV7-6	TRBJ2-1
ASSEAGKVTDTQY	few	TRBV7-9	TRBJ2-3